These 21 T cell receptor beta chains were all obtained from the same sample, sequenced in a study of control samples from healthy donors and cancer patients. Sequencing used immunoSEQ multiplex PCR; TCRdb keeps in-frame clones, though not all of them. The table has tens of thousands of clones, less than 95% seen once. The material sequenced was blood. The receptor source for this set is a man under 40 in good health.

This clone is a singleton in its sample. The rearrangement joins TRBV4-3 to TRBJ1-6, with 12 bases matching TRBD1. The CDR3 extends over 15 amino acids. From germline, CDR1 is LGHNA and CDR2 YSLEER. J gave up 8 bases and V 4 bases, and 3 bases lay outside the gene matches. The CDR3 coding sequence is TGCGCCAGCAGCCTCGGGACAGGGGGCGATTCACCCCTCCACTTT. It yields the protein CASSLGTGGDSPLHF.

The rearrangement uses TRBV4-1 and TRBJ2-5; D uncertain. The CDR3 loop spans 14 amino acids. V was trimmed by 3 bases and J by 5 bases, leaving 13 bases between them. In germline, CDR1 is MGHRA, CDR2 YSYEKL. CDR3 bases: TGCGCCAGCAGCCAGACGACCGTGGAGGAGACCCAGTACTTC. Translated: CASSQTTVEETQYF.

A single count supports this clone. The V gene is TRBV29-1, the J gene TRBJ2-2; D uncertain. From germline, CDR1 is SQVTM and CDR2 ANQGSEA. The V end was cut by 4 bases, the J end by 2 bases, with 14 bases between. CDR3 length: 15 amino acids. The CDR3 here is CSVAGSPTNTGELFF. CDR3 sequence (DNA): TGCAGCGTTGCGGGTTCCCCGACTAACACCGGGGAGCTGTTTTTT.

This rearrangement joins TRBV5-1 to TRBJ2-5, with 11 nucleotides matching TRBD2. CDR3 length equals 15 residues. After removal of 3 bases from V and 9 bases from J, the junction contained 10 bases not matched to a gene. Germline CDR1 and CDR2: SGHRS and YFSETQ. The chain's CDR3 is CASSYESSGGKAQYF. In DNA form, the CDR3 reads TGCGCCAGCAGCTACGAGTCTAGCGGGGGGAAGGCCCAGTACTTC.

In its sample, this clone was seen a few times. The chain links TRBV6-6 to TRBJ1-5; D not resolved. CDR1 MNHNY and CDR2 SVGAGI come from the germline V gene (reference sequence). Trimming removed 5 bases at V and 8 bases at J, with 7 bases between. The CDR3 spans 11 residues. CDR3 in DNA: TGTGCCAGCAGTCACGCGGAGCCCCAGCATTTT. As protein: CASSHAEPQHF.

The genes are TRBV9 and TRBJ2-2; 13 bases line up with TRBD2. Trimming took 4 bases from V and 1 from J; bases not matched to a gene: 7. The CDR3 is made up of 18 amino acids. The germline V gene has CDR1 SGDLS and CDR2 YYNGEE. The CDR3 region has the DNA TGTGCCAGCAGCTGGACTAGCGGGAGAGATAGGAACACCGGGGAGCTGTTTTTT. It is translated as CASSWTSGRDRNTGELFF.

The gene calls are TRBV6-5 and TRBJ1-2; possibly TRBD1 for D (6 bases). The CDR3 runs 15 residues. The V and J ends lost 0 bases and 4 bases respectively, with 12 bases between them. In germline, CDR1 is MNHEY, CDR2 SVGAGI. In nucleotides, the CDR3 is TGTGCCAGCAGTTACTCTCAGGGGCCGGGCTATGGCTACACCTTC. Its protein is CASSYSQGPGYGYTF.

The chain employs TRBV11-2 and TRBJ2-5; the match to TRBD2 covers 13 bases. Germline trimming cut 5 bases from V and 4 bases from J; bases unmatched to any gene: 10. CDR3 length: 17 residues. Germline CDR1 SGHAT, CDR2 FQNNGV. The CDR3 region has the DNA TGTGCCAGCAGCCCGACTAGCGGGGGGACTTGGGGAGAGACCCAGTACTTC. As protein: CASSPTSGGTWGETQYF.

This clone qualifies as medium-sized. The chain uses TRBV19 and TRBJ2-1; 7 bases map to TRBD1. Germline V gene sequence: CDR1 LNHDA, CDR2 SQIVND (reference sequence). The V segment lost 7 bases and the J segment 5 bases; nucleotides outside the gene matches: 8. The CDR3 has 14 amino acids. CDR3 sequence: CASTRTGENNEQFF. The DNA for the CDR3 is TGTGCCAGTACCAGGACAGGTGAGAACAATGAGCAGTTCTTC.

This chain connects TRBV27 to TRBJ1-5; D unresolved. V lost 6 bases to trimming and J lost 4 bases, with 16 bases between them. Germline CDR1 MNHEY, CDR2 SMNVEV (reference sequence). This CDR3 contains 15 residues. The CDR3 nucleotides read TGTGCCAGCAGAAGCGGTAATTGGTGGAATCAGCCCCAGCATTTT. Translated, it gives CASRSGNWWNQPQHF.

The DNA for the CDR3 is TGTGCCAGCAGATCCGGACAGATGAACACTGAAGCTTTCTTT. Translating it yields CASRSGQMNTEAFF. The rearrangement joins TRBV6-5 to TRBJ1-1; maybe TRBD1 (6 bases). Germline CDR1 MNHEY, CDR2 SVGAGI. The CDR3 contains 14 residues. Deletions cut 6 bases from V and 0 bases from J, with 11 bases between.

A word on this clone: A read error may account for a junction end that differs from germline. This chain connects TRBV15 to TRBJ2-2; weak D call: TRBD2 (6 bases). This CDR3 has 17 residues. Germline V lookup: CDR1 LNHNV, CDR2 YYDKDF (reference sequence). CDR3 nucleotide sequence: TGTGCCACCAGCCGAGCTCCCACAAACGCGAACACCGGGGGGCTGTTTTTT. Translated, it gives CATSRAPTNANTGGLFF.

The chain recombines TRBV18 with TRBJ2-7; tentative D call: TRBD2 (7 bases). V was trimmed by 2 bases and J by 2 bases, leaving 13 bases between them. The CDR3 sequence is 15 residues long. Germline V gene sequence: CDR1 KGHSH, CDR2 LQKENI. As DNA, the CDR3 is TGTGCCAGCTCACCATATGGGGGGGCCGCCTACGAGCAGTACTTC. The encoded protein is CASSPYGGAAYEQYF.

This clone was detected once. The chain joins TRBV5-6 to TRBJ1-5, with 9 bases identical to TRBD1. The CDR3 spans 16 residues. The germline V gene has CDR1 SGHDT and CDR2 YYEEEE. Trimming at V came to 2 bases and at J to 3 bases, leaving 6 bases not matched to a gene. The CDR3 here is CASSFGTGSYNQPQHF. The CDR3 DNA follows: TGTGCCAGCAGCTTCGGGACAGGGTCCTACAATCAGCCCCAGCATTTT.

The chain links TRBV27 to TRBJ2-3; 7 bases fit TRBD1. This CDR3 contains 15 residues. Germline loops: CDR1 MNHEY, CDR2 SMNVEV (reference sequence). V was clipped by 4 bases and J by 2 bases; unmatched bases: 6. The CDR3 loop is CASSYSGTVTDTQYF. The CDR3 nucleotides are TGTGCCAGCAGTTATTCCGGGACAGTCACAGATACGCAGTATTTT.

This chain joins TRBV30 and TRBJ2-3; 13 positions agree with TRBD2. Unmatched junction bases numbered 4, after V lost 8 bases and J lost 5 bases. The germline V gene has CDR1 GTSNPN and CDR2 SVGIG (reference sequence). This CDR3 has 13 residues. CDR3 protein: CATSGGVLDTQYF. CDR3 bases: TGTGCCACTAGCGGGGGGGTCCTAGATACGCAGTATTTT.

This chain connects TRBV6-5 to TRBJ2-2; TRBD1 or TRBD2 may be the D gene (6 bases each). Trimming left V 9 bases short and J 3 bases short, with 17 bases between. Germline assignment: CDR1 MNHEY and CDR2 SVGAGI. The CDR3 loop spans 15 amino acids. The CDR3 DNA reads as TGTGCCAGAAATGGGGGGCAGGGATACACCGGGGAGCTGTTTTTT. As protein: CARNGGQGYTGELFF.

The rearrangement links TRBV28 to TRBJ1-4; no clear D gene. The CDR3 has 15 residues. V dropped 9 bases and J dropped 0 bases, with 14 bases sitting between them. Germline-derived CDR1 and CDR2 are MDHEN and SYDVKM. The chain's CDR3 is CASARRVPTNEKLFF. CDR3 coding DNA: TGTGCCAGTGCGAGAAGGGTCCCAACTAATGAAAAACTGTTTTTT.

The genes are TRBV6-1 and TRBJ1-3; no definite D call. The V end lost 2 bases, the J end lost 2 bases, and 13 bases lay between the germline ends. The CDR3 contains 16 residues. CDR1 MNHNS and CDR2 SASEGT come from the germline V gene. The CDR3, as DNA: TGTGCCAGCAGTGAATATGAAGGAACGGCTGGAAACACCATATATTTT. Its translation is CASSEYEGTAGNTIYF.

The chain couples TRBV19 to TRBJ1-5; possible D gene TRBD1, 5 bases. V was clipped by 3 bases and J by 2 bases, with 11 bases between them. The germline gives CDR1 LNHDA, CDR2 SQIVND (reference sequence). The CDR3 sequence is 15 residues long. The DNA of the CDR3 is TGTGCCAGTAGTATTGAGGGGTATGGCAATCAGCCCCAGCATTTT. Translated, it gives CASSIEGYGNQPQHF.

The genes are TRBV5-4 and TRBJ1-6; no definite D call. The V gene lost 0 bases and the J gene lost 9 bases, with 4 bases spanning the gap. CDR1 is SGHNT and CDR2 is YYREEE in the germline V gene (reference sequence). This CDR3 has 12 residues. CDR3 nucleotides: TGTGCCAGCAGCTTGGAGAGTTCACCCCTCCACTTT. Protein sequence: CASSLESSPLHF.